The clone carrying this TCR beta chain has ten or more counts. Unsorted whole blood yielded blood RNA, and germline DNA was extracted as well. The source of the sample is a study of tumor-infiltrating lymphocytes in primary liver carcinoma. Study details: The five patients, who were men and women, ranged in age from 30 to 69 years.

Reverse transcription of approximately 500 ng total RNA with a constant-region primer produced TCR beta cDNA. Three rounds of nested multiplex PCR with slightly modified ARM-PCR produced TCR beta libraries. The study ran its first two PCR rounds for approximately 10 cycles each, using TRBV1-TRBV30 forward primers and a C-beta reverse primer. A single record per CDR3 protein comes from TCRdb applying MiXCR to the multiplex PCR reads. This sample has about 330,000 distinct CDR3 sequences, with roughly two thirds found just once. The length of the CDR3 is 14 residues. The V gene end was trimmed by 0 bases and the J gene end by 5 bases; junction bases not matched to a gene: 1. Per germline, CDR1 SGHNT and CDR2 YENEEA.

This chain joins TRBV11-3 and TRBJ2-1; 7 bases match TRBD1. The TCR sequence derives from a man aged 35-49 years with primary liver carcinoma and hepatitis B virus infection. Sequencing was done on a sample of peripheral blood. As DNA, the CDR3 is TGTGCCAGCAGCTTAGATGGGACAGACAATGAGCAGTTCTTC. It yields the protein CASSLDGTDNEQFF.